This TCR beta chain comes out of a study of T cell repertoires in cytomegalovirus infection. Study overall: It was the public TCR beta signatures that indicated both CMV infection and matching HLA type. Study observations and caveats: HLA-C-restricted TCR beta clonotypes specific for CMV led the ex vivo response.

The CDR3 has 20 residues. Per the germline V gene, CDR1 is SGHAT and CDR2 is FQNNGV. A word on this clonotype: The antigen is unknown. A much larger clonotype is one base distant, so this may be a read error.

Each CDR3 protein is one row after TCRdb ran MiXCR on the reads. The repertoire includes 350,000 to 500,000 distinct CDR3 sequences, roughly a third of them detected once, and roughly an eighth sits in the top ten. The chain combines TRBV11-2 with TRBJ1-3; 9 nucleotides match TRBD1. The sequence derives from a human donor in good health (CMV status not recorded). Some clones in this sample may be carry-over from other donors' samples. The sequenced sample was PBMCs. CDR3 residues: CASSLYWAPTGGDPGTTIYF. CDR3 bases: TGTGCCAGCAGCTTATATTGGGCCCCGACAGGGGGTGACCCTGGAACCACCATATATTTT.